This entry is about one TCR beta chain. This clonotype showed up just a few times. Its target antigen remains unknown. No qualities accompany the bases; no much larger clone lies one base away. Library preparation employed 5' RACE. Sequencer: NextSeq 500. The TCR library protocol attached unique molecular identifiers to individual cDNA molecules to correct for sequencing error and PCR bias. TCR alpha and beta chains were both sequenced, and the abundances of alpha and beta sequences in each sample were closely correlated with each other. In the authors' own workflow: V gene, J gene and CDR3 annotation of TCR sequences was performed with Decombinator V4. TCRs were defined as expanded if a significant change between any two time points was detected under a Poisson model with p below 0.0001. TCR abundances were normalised to the total number of TCRs sequenced per sample and were expressed as counts per million. TRAV1-2 paired with TRAJ12, TRAJ20 or TRAJ33 defined MAIT TCRs, while TRAV10 paired with TRAJ18 defined iNKT TCRs. A search of VDJdb, accessed on 1 November 2021, was run for TCRs annotated to CMV, EBV and SARS-CoV-2, with TCRs annotated for multiple antigens excluded. TCRdb redid the processing of the public reads, applying fastp at Q25 and MiXCR, and retained in-frame beta chains. Each entry is one CDR3 protein sequence, shown with its most common DNA and genes. The authors' filters were not applied to this entry. The sample table lists 25,000 to 35,000 distinct CDR3 sequences, 5.7% of them with a count of one. Of the sample, more than 5% falls within the top ten clones.

The entry originates in a study of early T cells in non-severe SARS-CoV-2 infection (dated by TCRdb to about 2021). About the study as a whole: Because TCR sequencing was done on bulk RNA from unsorted whole blood, the alpha and beta chains could not be paired.

Trimming removed 4 bases from V and 3 bases from J, leaving 12 bases between the germline ends. CDR1 and CDR2 are drawn from the germline V gene: SGHTA, FQGNSA. The CDR3 has 15 amino acids, counting the end cysteine and phenylalanine. Just the 45-base CDR3 DNA is kept, in frame starting at base 1. Set within a cohort of healthcare workers in London, UK, this nested case-control study involved weekly PCR testing of nasopharyngeal swabs along with blood sampling. Healthcare workers were recruited between 23 and 31 March 2020, during the week of the UK lockdown, and were followed weekly for up to about 16 weeks. What the authors observed across the whole study: VDJdb matching was skewed toward anti-spike CD8 responses and likely underestimated virus-specific expansions, missing private and CD4 specificities.

Sequencing input: whole blood. This clonotype was obtained from an adult who was a healthcare worker with PCR-confirmed SARS-CoV-2 infection or an uninfected control (not recorded which). The chain uses TRBV7-2 and TRBJ2-2, and the D gene may be TRBD1, 5 bases matching. CDR3 sequence: CASSSRQLYTGELFF. The DNA sequence reads TGTGCCAGCAGCTCAAGACAGCTATACACCGGGGAGCTGTTTTTT.